Below are 5 T cell receptor beta chains sequenced from a single sample in a study of blood T cell repertoires in COVID-19. The method was immunoSEQ multiplex PCR; TCRdb's version includes in-frame clones alone and lacks a portion of them. In the table there are 500,000 to 600,000 clones, around 90% of which are singletons. The specimen sequenced was peripheral blood. These receptors were obtained from a woman in her fifties or sixties with COVID-19, enrolled during active disease.

V gene TRBV12-5 combines with J gene TRBJ2-7; D may be TRBD1 (6 bases). The ends were cut back, 3 bases at V and 5 bases at J, with 14 bases in the middle. Germline V lookup: CDR1 LGHNT, CDR2 FRNRAP. The CDR3 consists of 14 residues. CDR3 in amino acids: CASGLTGYIDEQYF. CDR3 in DNA: TGTGCTAGTGGTTTAACAGGGTACATCGACGAGCAGTACTTC.

In this sample, this clone turned up a few times. This could be a read error, since a much larger clone is one nucleotide away. Different DNA sequences within this sample yield the same CDR3. This chain links TRBV11-2 with TRBJ2-7; D unresolved. CDR1 is SGHAT and CDR2 is FQNNGV in the germline V gene. The ends were cut back, 1 base at V and 3 bases at J, with 4 bases in the middle. CDR3 length: 12 amino acids. The CDR3 DNA reads as TGTGCCAGCAGCTTAGCCAGCTACGAGCAGTACTTC. It specifies CASSLASYEQYF.

The J gene is TRBJ1-1, the V gene TRBV11-3; maybe TRBD1 (5 bases). Germline V gene data show CDR1 as SGHNT and CDR2 as YENEEA. CDR3 length: 14 amino acids. V gave up 5 bases and J gave up 5 bases, with 15 bases separating them. CDR3: CASSPGGPGTEAFF. CDR3 DNA: TGTGCCAGCAGCCCCGGGGGACCCGGGACTGAAGCTTTCTTT.

This clone has a handful of counts. V gene TRBV4-1 combines with J gene TRBJ1-1; 10 bases are shared with TRBD1. V shed 2 bases, J shed 1 base, and the junction held 10 bases outside the gene matches. From germline, CDR1 is MGHRA and CDR2 YSYEKL. The CDR3 is made up of 18 amino acids. The CDR3 is CASSQPTGQGTTNTEAFF. The CDR3 DNA sequence: TGCGCCAGCAGCCAACCAACGGGACAGGGGACGACGAACACTGAAGCTTTCTTT.

The chain has TRBV9 and TRBJ2-6, with D perhaps matching TRBD1 (6 bases). Germline lookup yields CDR1 SGDLS and CDR2 YYNGEE. Deletions cut 5 bases from V and 2 bases from J, with 11 bases between. This CDR3 comprises 15 residues. CDR3 in amino acids: CASSNNRAGANVLTF. CDR3 nucleotide sequence: TGTGCCAGCAGTAATAACAGGGCTGGGGCCAACGTCCTGACTTTC.